This note documents a single T cell receptor beta chain sequence. As yet, its antigen is unknown. V lost 6 bases and J lost 4, with 19 bases in between. Germline V lookup: CDR1 SQVTM, CDR2 ANQGSEA. CDR3 length: 14 residues. PCR was performed using 60 Vbeta and 13 Jbeta primers. The table came from immunoSEQ multiplex PCR; TCRdb's copy has only in-frame clones and leaves some out. The table has 150,000 to 200,000 clones, approximately 80% seen once. The data were taken from a study of cytomegalovirus exposure and HLA in healthy donors. Overall study findings and caveats: A missense DCLRE1C variant was associated with V- and J-gene trimming of TCR beta chains in a later analysis, and an independent cohort replicated the association. The study reported that TCR beta sequences accurately predicted HLA-A and HLA-B alleles in most subjects. In a later analysis, specific HLA alleles were associated with some 16,000 TCR beta sequences at a 0.05 false discovery rate.

The source of this sequence is a woman younger than 45 in good health and CMV-seropositive. Sequencing was performed on PBMCs. V gene TRBV29-1 combines with J gene TRBJ2-7, with D perhaps matching TRBD2 (7 bases). The CDR3, as DNA: TGCAGCGTCCTAGGGGGGGCGGCCTATTACGAGCAGTACTTC. Translated: CSVLGGAAYYEQYF.